This section outlines one T cell receptor (beta chain) sequence together with its context. The data stem from a study of human T cells and chemical hapten exposure. Noted time point: patch test 1, 2 weeks after DPC sensitization. Treatment: therapeutic diphenylcyclopropenone sensitization with weekly scalp DPC. V lost 5 bases, J lost 6 bases, and 17 bases lay in between. This CDR3 is 14 amino acids long. The V gene's germline CDR1 is MNHEY and CDR2 SVGAGI. TCRdb called the RACE reads again in MiXCR, with one record for every CDR3 protein. The sample lists tens of thousands of distinct CDR3 sequences, roughly a tenth occurring once.

The sequences come from whole blood, collected in connection with sensitization to the hapten diphenylcyclopropenone (DPC). The chain has TRBV6-5 and TRBJ2-7; D is undetermined. The TCR originated in a middle-aged man with alopecia areata. Some clones in this sample may be carry-over from other donors' samples. The CDR3 here is CASSRRAGQGEQYF. The CDR3 nucleotides read TGTGCCAGCAGTCGGCGCGCCGGTCAAGGCGAGCAGTACTTC.